One sample yielded the 31 T cell receptor beta chains listed below, sequenced in a study of radiotherapy plus CTLA-4 blockade in lung cancer. Method: immunoSEQ multiplex PCR; TCRdb's copy keeps in-frame clones and lacks some. The sample yields approximately 40,000 clones, 80% to 90% seen once. The starting material was peripheral blood, obtained from a patient treated with radiotherapy plus ipilimumab. The origin of the receptors is a human donor with non-small cell lung cancer whose response to radiotherapy plus ipilimumab could not be evaluated.

J is TRBJ2-3 and V is TRBV9; 11 nucleotides agree with TRBD2. This CDR3 has 18 amino acids. Germline CDR1 and CDR2: SGDLS and YYNGEE. The J segment lost 3 bases and the V segment lost 0 bases, leaving 9 bases of the junction unmatched. This CDR3 reads CASSVGLAGGGGTDTQYF. As DNA, the CDR3 is TGTGCCAGCAGCGTAGGCCTAGCGGGAGGCGGGGGGACAGATACGCAGTATTTT.

This chain connects TRBV19 to TRBJ2-1; 8 bases fit TRBD2. In germline, CDR1 is LNHDA, CDR2 SQIVND (reference sequence). The V gene end was trimmed by 6 bases and the J gene end by 4 bases; junction bases not matched to a gene: 14. The CDR3 runs 17 residues. DNA for the CDR3: TGTGCCAGTAGAGGGCCCCGGGCGGGAGGTAGATACAATGAGCAGTTCTTC. It specifies CASRGPRAGGRYNEQFF.

This chain uses TRBV10-3 with TRBJ2-7; TRBD1 agrees at 7 bases. The V gene's germline CDR1 is ENHRY and CDR2 SYGVKD. The V segment lost 4 bases and the J segment 6 bases; nucleotides outside the gene matches: 21. The CDR3 totals 18 residues. The CDR3 is CAISVTEADRRPRGEQYF. In DNA, the CDR3 is TGTGCCATCAGTGTTACAGAGGCGGACAGGCGGCCCAGGGGCGAGCAGTACTTC.

This clone was detected once. The chain joins TRBV6-1 to TRBJ1-5; 7 bases fit TRBD1. The CDR3 covers 17 residues. Germline V lookup: CDR1 MNHNS, CDR2 SASEGT. With V trimmed by 1 base and J by 4 bases, 10 bases remained unmatched. CDR3 region: CASSEGLRGGKNQPQHF. The CDR3, as DNA: TGTGCCAGCAGTGAAGGCCTTCGAGGGGGCAAGAATCAGCCCCAGCATTTT.

This clone showed up just once. The gene calls are TRBV10-3 and TRBJ2-3; 8 bases align to TRBD1. The CDR3 runs 16 residues. Germline-derived CDR1 and CDR2 are ENHRY and SYGVKD. The trim removed 5 bases at V and 0 bases at J, leaving 7 bases unmatched. CDR3 in DNA: TGTGCCATCAGTCCCTCATGGACAGGGAGCACAGATACGCAGTATTTT. Its protein product is CAISPSWTGSTDTQYF.

The chain uses TRBV28 and TRBJ2-1; 9 bases map to TRBD2. With 3 bases clipped from V and 9 bases from J, the junction kept 12 bases outside the gene matches. CDR1 is MDHEN and CDR2 is SYDVKM in the germline V gene. This CDR3 comprises 16 residues. CDR3 sequence (DNA): TGTGCCAGCAGTTTCCCCAGGCGGGGGGGCCGGAGTGAGCAGTTCTTC. Translated, it gives CASSFPRRGGRSEQFF.

The chain combines TRBV11-2 with TRBJ2-1, with a tentative D call TRBD2 (6 bases). Germline lookup yields CDR1 SGHAT and CDR2 FQNNGV. V lost 1 base, J lost 4 bases, and 11 bases lay in between. This CDR3 contains 15 residues. CDR3: CASSLAAGLYNEQFF. The CDR3 DNA reads as TGTGCCAGCAGCTTAGCGGCGGGACTTTACAATGAGCAGTTCTTC.

CDR3 sequence (DNA): TGCAGCGTTGAAGGTAGCCTCACCGGGGAGCTGTTTTTT. This encodes CSVEGSLTGELFF. This sequence joins TRBV29-1 and TRBJ2-2, with D hard to call. The CDR3 is made up of 13 amino acids. Trimming left V 1 base short and J 4 bases short, with 7 bases between. From germline, CDR1 is SQVTM and CDR2 ANQGSEA.

J is TRBJ2-7 and V is TRBV6-5; 8 positions agree with TRBD1. J was trimmed by 3 bases and V by 2 bases; bases with no gene match: 3. This CDR3 contains 14 residues. Germline V gene data show CDR1 as MNHEY and CDR2 as SVGAGI. The CDR3 reads CASSYRTGHYEQYF. The CDR3 DNA reads as TGTGCCAGCAGTTACCGGACAGGGCACTACGAGCAGTACTTC.

Only one count was recorded for this clone. The chain joins TRBV27 to TRBJ2-2, with D hard to call. The V and J ends lost 4 bases and 4 bases respectively, with 10 bases between them. CDR3 size: 14 residues. Germline CDR1 is MNHEY and CDR2 is SMNVEV (reference sequence). The CDR3 DNA reads as TGTGCCAGCAGTTCCGGGTTCGCCACCGGGGAGCTGTTTTTT. The encoded protein is CASSSGFATGELFF.

This clone appeared once. V and J are TRBV11-2 and TRBJ1-2, with D unclear. The CDR3 has 15 amino acids. The germline CDR1 and CDR2 sequences are SGHAT and FQNNGV. V was clipped by 1 base and J by 2 bases, with 11 bases between them. CDR3 residues: CASSLVTVRNYGYTF. The DNA for the CDR3 is TGTGCCAGCAGCTTAGTAACGGTCAGGAACTATGGCTACACCTTC.

The CDR3 DNA reads TGCGCCAGCAGCCAAGTCAGCAGTCAGGGGCCGGTCTACGAGCAGTACTTC. It encodes CASSQVSSQGPVYEQYF. The V gene is TRBV4-1, the J gene TRBJ2-7; tentatively, D is TRBD1 (6 bases). Per germline, CDR1 MGHRA and CDR2 YSYEKL. This CDR3 spans 17 amino acids. Trimming shortened V by 1 base and J by 3 bases, and 19 bases separated the two germline ends.

This clone has only a few counts. The J gene is TRBJ2-7, the V gene TRBV29-1, with TRBD2 identical over 12 bases. CDR3 length equals 14 residues. V trimming: 4 bases; J trimming: 5 bases; junction bases outside the gene matches: 6. Germline-derived CDR1 and CDR2 are SQVTM and ANQGSEA. In DNA form, the CDR3 reads TGCAGCGTTGCTAGCGGGGGGGAGTACCACGAGCAGTACTTC. Its translation is CSVASGGEYHEQYF.

The chain has TRBV4-1 and TRBJ2-1, with 12 bases lining up with TRBD2. Germline trimming cut 6 bases from V and 9 bases from J; bases unmatched to any gene: 9. CDR3 length: 15 residues. Germline CDR1 and CDR2: MGHRA and YSYEKL. CDR3 residues: CASRHGLAGSGEQFF. As DNA, the CDR3 is TGCGCCAGCAGACACGGACTAGCGGGAAGCGGTGAGCAGTTCTTC.

The chain combines TRBV28 with TRBJ2-1, with TRBD2 matching over 11 bases. The V gene end was trimmed by 5 bases and the J gene end by 6 bases; junction bases not matched to a gene: 6. The CDR3 has 15 amino acids. Germline CDR1 and CDR2: MDHEN and SYDVKM. CDR3 loop: CASSPPGLAVNEQFF. The DNA of the CDR3 is TGTGCCAGCAGTCCGCCGGGACTAGCGGTCAATGAGCAGTTCTTC.

This rearrangement joins TRBV19 to TRBJ2-2; TRBD2 matches 8 bases. The CDR3 sequence is 15 residues long. Germline-derived CDR1 and CDR2 are LNHDA and SQIVND (reference sequence). Unmatched junction bases numbered 7, after V lost 6 bases and J lost 4 bases. CDR3 DNA sequence: TGTGCCAGTAGCGTCGGGGGGGCATTCACCGGGGAGCTGTTTTTT. Protein product: CASSVGGAFTGELFF.

This rearrangement joins TRBV7-9 to TRBJ2-7, with D possibly being TRBD1 (5 bases). The CDR3 spans 14 residues. The germline CDR1 and CDR2 sequences are SEHNR and FQNEAQ (reference sequence). V was shortened by 5 bases and J by 4 bases, with 15 bases between the two germline ends. The CDR3 region is CASSTRQQSYEQYF. The DNA of the CDR3 is TGTGCCAGCAGCACCAGACAGCAGTCTTACGAGCAGTACTTC.

As for this clone: A read error may produce the germline difference seen at one junction end. V gene TRBV6-1 combines with J gene TRBJ1-3; the D gene is possibly TRBD1 (6 bases). This CDR3 has 14 amino acids. The germline CDR1 and CDR2 sequences are MNHNS and SASEGT. CDR3 DNA: TGTGCCAGCAGTGGGGGGCAAAAGGGAACCACCATATATTTT. Protein sequence: CASSGGQKGTTIYF.

The gene calls are TRBV27 and TRBJ2-7; 7 bases align to TRBD1. The junction had 9 bases not matched to a gene; V was cut back by 5 bases and J by 2 bases. This CDR3 contains 15 residues. CDR1 is MNHEY, CDR2 SMNVEV, per germline (reference sequence). CDR3 residues: CASSREPGQTYEQYF. Here the CDR3 DNA reads TGTGCCAGCAGTAGAGAACCGGGACAGACCTACGAGCAGTACTTC.

This chain connects TRBV7-2 to TRBJ1-2, with 11 bases aligning to TRBD1. V lost 5 bases and J lost 7; bases outside the gene matches: 12. Germline CDR1 reads SGHTA; CDR2 reads FQGNSA. CDR3 length: 16 residues. The CDR3 protein is CASSPTPGQGVGGYTF. CDR3 nucleotide sequence: TGTGCCAGCAGCCCGACACCGGGACAGGGGGTAGGTGGCTACACCTTC. Supplemented by reference TRBV7-2 and TRBJ1-2, the full variable domain reads GAGVSQSPSNKVTEKGKDVELRCDPISGHTALYWYRQSLGQGLEFLIYFQGNSAPDKSGLPSDRFSAERTGGSVSTLTIQRTQQEDSAVYLCASSPTPGQGVGGYTFGSGTRLTVV.

This chain joins TRBV5-1 and TRBJ2-7; 7 positions match TRBD1. After removal of 8 bases from V and 5 bases from J, the junction contained 19 bases not matched to a gene. The CDR3 has 16 residues. Germline V gene sequence: CDR1 SGHRS, CDR2 YFSETQ. CDR3 protein: CASAIGLRGSKDEQYF. The CDR3 DNA reads as TGCGCCAGTGCGATTGGCCTCAGGGGGTCTAAGGACGAGCAGTACTTC.

CDR3 protein: CASSPWSGGLAKNIQYF. The CDR3 DNA reads as TGTGCCAGCAGCCCCTGGAGCGGGGGCTTAGCCAAAAACATTCAGTACTTC. This chain uses TRBV7-9 with TRBJ2-4, with TRBD2 matching 8 bases. Germline CDR1 reads SEHNR; CDR2 reads FQNEAQ (reference sequence). Losses at the gene ends were 5 bases for V and 0 bases for J; bases not matched to a gene: 9. The CDR3 contains 17 residues.

Only a few counts were recorded for this clone. The chain's CDR3 is CASSLQAGGGSDEQFF. The DNA for the CDR3 is TGTGCCAGCAGCTTACAAGCAGGTGGGGGGTCAGATGAGCAGTTCTTC. J is TRBJ2-1 and V is TRBV7-2; TRBD2 is a possible D gene (6 bases). Trimming removed 2 bases from V and 8 bases from J, with 19 bases in between. This CDR3 has 16 amino acids. Per germline, CDR1 SGHTA and CDR2 FQGNSA.

This clone was found a few times. The CDR3 protein is CASSTDRAYEQYF. For the CDR3, the DNA is TGCGCCAGCAGTACTGACAGGGCCTACGAGCAGTACTTC. This chain joins TRBV5-1 and TRBJ2-7, with TRBD1 matching over 7 bases. The CDR3 is 13 residues long. The V segment lost 5 bases and the J segment 2 bases; nucleotides outside the gene matches: 4. Per the germline V gene, CDR1 is SGHRS and CDR2 is YFSETQ.

The chain carries TRBV10-1 and TRBJ1-2; perhaps TRBD1 as D (6 bases). Trimming took 6 bases from V and 3 from J, leaving 14 bases between them. The CDR3 spans 14 residues. CDR1 is WNHNN, CDR2 SYGVQD, per germline (reference sequence). This CDR3 reads CASSPGGTHYGYTF. The CDR3 DNA reads as TGCGCCAGCAGCCCCGGGGGGACACACTATGGCTACACCTTC.

The chain employs TRBV5-1 and TRBJ1-1; D ambiguous. This CDR3 comprises 12 residues. V was pared by 5 bases and J by 1 base, with 6 bases between. Germline V gives CDR1 SGHRS, CDR2 YFSETQ. This chain's CDR3 is CASRLENTEAFF. DNA of the CDR3: TGCGCCAGCAGACTAGAGAACACTGAAGCTTTCTTT. The entire variable domain, with the rest obtained from reference TRBV5-1 and TRBJ1-1, is as follows: KAGVTQTPRYLIKTRGQQVTLSCSPISGHRSVSWYQQTPGQGLQFLFEYFSETQRNKGNFPGRFSGRQFSNSRSEMNVSTLELGDSALYLCASRLENTEAFFGQGTRLTVV.

The V call is TRBV7-9, the J call TRBJ2-5; 12 bases map to TRBD1. Germline CDR1 and CDR2: SEHNR and FQNEAQ (reference sequence). V lost 1 base and J lost 2; bases outside the gene matches: 2. The CDR3 extends over 16 amino acids. In DNA form, the CDR3 reads TGTGCCAGCAGCTTAGGGGACAGGGGGCTTCAAGAGACCCAGTACTTC. Residues: CASSLGDRGLQETQYF.

The J gene is TRBJ2-7, the V gene TRBV18, with 9 nucleotides matching TRBD1. Germline V gene data show CDR1 as KGHSH and CDR2 as LQKENI. The trim removed 1 base at V and 3 bases at J, leaving 4 bases unmatched. This CDR3 has 15 amino acids. The CDR3: CASSPLPGQGYEQYF. The DNA for the CDR3 is TGTGCCAGCTCACCACTTCCGGGACAGGGCTACGAGCAGTACTTC.

Only one count was recorded for this clone. This rearrangement joins TRBV9 to TRBJ1-2; no clear D. CDR3 length: 15 residues. V gave up 4 bases and J gave up 4 bases, with 17 bases separating them. The germline V gene has CDR1 SGDLS and CDR2 YYNGEE. CDR3 coding DNA: TGTGCCAGCAGCCCGACGGGAGGGCCCGGCTATGGCTACACCTTC. Protein product: CASSPTGGPGYGYTF.

This clone has just one count. The chain joins TRBV18 to TRBJ1-1; 8 positions match TRBD1. The germline gives CDR1 KGHSH, CDR2 LQKENI. Trimming removed 6 bases from V and 6 bases from J; junction bases left unmatched: 9. The CDR3 spans 14 residues. In DNA, the CDR3 is TGTGCCAGCTCCGTAGGACAGGGAAAGGCTGAAGCTTTCTTT. This sequence encodes CASSVGQGKAEAFF.

The genes are TRBV21-1 and TRBJ2-2; TRBD1, as called in the table, went unchecked against the DNA. TRBV21-1 is assigned pseudogene status. This CDR3 is 16 amino acids long. The DNA of the CDR3 is TGTGCCAGCAGCAGGCGGGACAGGGGAAACACCGGGGAGCTGTTTTTT. Its protein product is CASSRRDRGNTGELFF.